This is a list of T cell receptor beta chains from one sample in a study of blood T cell repertoires in COVID-19. Data came from immunoSEQ multiplex PCR; TCRdb stores just in-frame clones and leaves some out. Of just over 250,000 clones in the sample, about 86% were seen once. The sample comprised PBMCs or T cells enriched from blood (not recorded which). Receptors were obtained from a man aged 30 to 45 with acute COVID-19. Each CDR3 is given with its conserved first and last residue. A D gene is named only where the DNA matches it firmly. Clone size is not always given. Where it is, it says once, few, many or a class for expanded clones.

.	TRBV28	TRBJ1-5	.	CASSLKGKPQHF	TGTGCCAGCAGTTTAAAGGGGAAGCCCCAGCATTTT
.	TRBV28	TRBJ1-6	TRBD1	CASSLGGDRGTSPLHF	TGTGCCAGCAGTTTAGGGGGGGACAGGGGGACATCACCCCTCCACTTT
.	TRBV19	TRBJ1-3	.	CASGVRSGNTIYF	TGTGCCAGCGGGGTGCGCTCTGGAAACACCATATATTTT
.	TRBV28	TRBJ1-2	TRBD1	CASTPGQGNYGYTF	TGTGCCAGTACCCCGGGACAGGGGAACTATGGCTACACCTTC
.	TRBV11-3	TRBJ1-1	TRBD1	CASIADRDRGKAFF	TGTGCCAGCATCGCGGACCGGGACAGGGGTAAAGCTTTCTTT
few	TRBV28	TRBJ1-1	TRBD1	CASPPNRGNTEAFF	TGTGCCAGCCCACCTAACAGGGGGAACACTGAAGCTTTCTTT
.	TRBV7-2	TRBJ1-1	.	CASSHPNTEAFF	TGTGCCAGCAGCCATCCGAACACTGAAGCTTTCTTT
.	TRBV11-2	TRBJ2-5	TRBD2	CASSPSGGRQETQYF	TGTGCCAGCAGCCCTAGCGGGGGGAGGCAAGAGACCCAGTACTTC
.	TRBV14	TRBJ1-1	TRBD1	CASSRKRQGSFWGTEAFF	TGTGCCAGCAGCCGAAAACGACAGGGTAGTTTTTGGGGCACTGAAGCTTTCTTT
once	TRBV14	TRBJ2-5	.	CASSRPSGVFETQYF	TGTGCCAGCAGCCGCCCCTCAGGGGTTTTTGAGACCCAGTACTTC
.	TRBV6-5	TRBJ1-1	.	CASSSGNTEAFF	TGTGCCAGCAGTTCGGGAAACACTGAAGCTTTCTTT
.	TRBV19	TRBJ1-1	.	CASSLQATNTEAFF	TGTGCCAGTAGTCTCCAAGCTACGAACACTGAAGCTTTCTTT
.	TRBV10-2	TRBJ1-5	.	CASSPGLTADLSNQPQHF	TGCGCCAGCAGTCCAGGGTTGACAGCAGACCTCTCAAATCAGCCCCAGCATTTT
.	TRBV9	TRBJ1-6	TRBD1	CASSAGTGGNSPLHF	TGTGCCAGCAGCGCTGGGACAGGGGGTAATTCACCCCTCCACTTT
few	TRBV9	TRBJ1-4	TRBD1	CASSAGNRDRDEKLFF	TGTGCCAGCAGCGCTGGGAACCGGGACAGGGATGAAAAACTGTTTTTT
.	TRBV10-3	TRBJ2-5	TRBD2	CAISENSGEGETQYF	TGTGCCATCAGTGAAAATAGCGGGGAAGGCGAGACCCAGTACTTC
once	TRBV7-9	TRBJ2-2	.	CASSHRSGTGNTGELFF	TGTGCCAGCAGCCATCGTTCCGGGACTGGGAACACCGGGGAGCTGTTTTTT
.	TRBV11-2	TRBJ2-3	TRBD2	CASSLVRGLAGVFGTQYF	TGTGCCAGCAGCTTAGTACGGGGACTAGCGGGAGTTTTCGGTACGCAGTATTTT
.	TRBV15	TRBJ2-1	TRBD2	CATSSSSGRANEQFF	TGTGCCACCAGCAGCTCTAGCGGGAGGGCCAATGAGCAGTTCTTC
few	TRBV4-2	TRBJ2-2	.	CASSQELLAGELFF	TGTGCCAGCAGCCAAGAACTACTCGCCGGGGAGCTGTTTTTT
once	TRBV11-3	TRBJ1-2	.	CASTLGTGDNYGYTF	TGTGCCAGCACCCTTGGGACGGGGGATAACTATGGCTACACCTTC
.	TRBV20-1	TRBJ2-3	TRBD1	CSASRGQGSADTQYF	TGCAGTGCTAGTAGGGGGCAGGGCTCCGCAGATACGCAGTATTTT
.	TRBV7-2	TRBJ2-5	TRBD1	CASSPRGLASETQYF	TGTGCCAGCAGCCCCAGGGGGCTAGCGTCCGAGACCCAGTACTTC
.	TRBV29-1	TRBJ1-2	TRBD1	CSVRQGAYGYTF	TGCAGCGTCCGACAGGGGGCATATGGCTACACCTTC
many	TRBV7-9	TRBJ1-5	.	CASSLLGDNQPQHF	TGTGCCAGCAGCTTATTAGGGGACAATCAGCCCCAGCATTTT
.	TRBV4-2	TRBJ1-1	TRBD1	CASSRYSGGNRMNTEAFF	TGTGCCAGCAGTCGATATTCAGGGGGCAATCGTATGAACACTGAAGCTTTCTTT
.	TRBV18	TRBJ1-1	.	CASSPAGGTEAFF	TGTGCCAGCTCACCAGCTGGAGGCACTGAAGCTTTCTTT
.	TRBV19	TRBJ1-1	.	CASTPYGLGTEAFF	TGTGCCAGTACCCCCTACGGGTTGGGCACTGAAGCTTTCTTT
.	TRBV4-3	TRBJ2-3	TRBD2	CASSQGLAGPDTQYF	TGCGCCAGCAGCCAAGGACTAGCGGGCCCCGATACGCAGTATTTT
.	TRBV24-1	TRBJ2-3	TRBD1	CATSDTTGGTQYF	TGTGCCACCAGTGATACCACAGGGGGTACGCAGTATTTT
.	TRBV5-1	TRBJ1-1	.	CASRIVNTEAFF	TGCGCCAGCAGAATCGTGAACACTGAAGCTTTCTTT
.	TRBV29-1	TRBJ1-6	.	CSGQTGPNSPLHF	TGCAGCGGTCAGACAGGCCCGAATTCACCCCTCCACTTT
.	TRBV24-1	TRBJ1-2	TRBD1	CATSQSGTGRDGYTF	TGTGCCACCAGTCAATCTGGGACAGGCCGAGATGGCTACACCTTC
.	TRBV2	TRBJ2-1	.	CASSPDTSSYNEQFF	TGTGCCAGCAGTCCGGACACAAGCTCCTACAATGAGCAGTTCTTC
.	TRBV30	TRBJ2-5	.	CAWSAARQETQYF	TGTGCCTGGAGTGCCGCTAGACAAGAGACCCAGTACTTC
.	TRBV7-9	TRBJ1-2	.	CASSLVLGGFDYTF	TGTGCCAGCAGCTTAGTCCTAGGGGGATTTGACTACACCTTC
.	TRBV7-6	TRBJ1-4	.	CASSNLSGGREKLFF	TGTGCCAGCAGCAACTTGTCGGGGGGGCGCGAAAAACTGTTTTTT
once	TRBV11-2	TRBJ2-2	TRBD2	CASSRPSGGLNTGELFF	TGTGCCAGCAGCCGCCCTAGCGGGGGGTTGAACACCGGGGAGCTGTTTTTT
.	TRBV18	TRBJ1-1	.	CASSPGLQNTEAFF	TGTGCCAGCTCACCTGGGCTACAGAACACTGAAGCTTTCTTT
.	TRBV9	TRBJ2-2	TRBD2	CASSPRGDNTGELFF	TGTGCCAGCAGCCCCCGGGGGGACAACACCGGGGAGCTGTTTTTT
.	TRBV2	TRBJ1-6	TRBD1	CASSESGTGNSPLHF	TGTGCCAGCAGTGAATCGGGGACAGGGAATTCACCCCTCCACTTT
.	TRBV19	TRBJ1-1	.	CASSISGGSGEAFF	TGTGCCAGTAGTATAAGCGGAGGGTCGGGTGAAGCTTTCTTT
.	TRBV7-9	TRBJ1-5	.	CASSLGGRTQPQHF	TGTGCCAGCAGCCTCGGGGGGAGGACCCAGCCCCAGCATTTT
.	TRBV9	TRBJ1-1	.	CASSARVGANAEAFF	TGTGCCAGCAGCGCGAGGGTGGGGGCAAACGCTGAAGCTTTCTTT
.	TRBV28	TRBJ1-2	TRBD1	CASKPPGQGAQYGYYGYTF	TGTGCCAGCAAGCCCCCGGGACAGGGGGCGCAGTATGGTTACTATGGCTACACCTTC